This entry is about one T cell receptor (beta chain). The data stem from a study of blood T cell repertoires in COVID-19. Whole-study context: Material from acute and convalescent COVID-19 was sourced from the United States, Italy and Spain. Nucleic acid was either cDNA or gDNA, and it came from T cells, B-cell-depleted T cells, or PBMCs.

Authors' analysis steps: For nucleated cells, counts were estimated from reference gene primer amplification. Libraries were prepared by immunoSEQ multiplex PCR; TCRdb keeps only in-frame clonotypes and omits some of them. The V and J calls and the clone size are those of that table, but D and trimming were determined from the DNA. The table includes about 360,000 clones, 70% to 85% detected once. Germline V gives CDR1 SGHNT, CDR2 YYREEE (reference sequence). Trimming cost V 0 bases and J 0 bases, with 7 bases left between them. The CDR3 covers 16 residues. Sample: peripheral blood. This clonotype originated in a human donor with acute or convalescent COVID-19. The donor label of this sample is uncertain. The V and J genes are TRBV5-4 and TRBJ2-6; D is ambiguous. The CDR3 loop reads CASSLGGHSGANVLTF. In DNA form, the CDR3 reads TGTGCCAGCAGCTTGGGTGGCCACTCTGGGGCCAACGTCCTGACTTTC. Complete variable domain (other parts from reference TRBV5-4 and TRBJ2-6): ETGVTQSPTHLIKTRGQQVTLRCSSQSGHNTVSWYQQALGQGPQFIFQYYREEENGRGNFPPRFSGLQFPNYSSELNVNALELDDSALYLCASSLGGHSGANVLTFGAGSRLTVL.